The source of this T cell receptor beta chain is a study of cytomegalovirus exposure and HLA in healthy donors. Study-level points and caveats: Previous analysis showed most TCR beta V segments were productive about 87% or about 30% of the time. The authors listed some 150 TCR beta chains as cytomegalovirus-associated. The authors reported that TCR beta sequences could predict HLA-A and HLA-B alleles. These predictions were accurate for most subjects in the first cohort.

Comment on this clone: Antigen specificity is unknown.

A multiplex PCR was run with 60 Vbeta primers and 13 Jbeta primers. Assay: immunoSEQ multiplex PCR; the TCRdb copy retains only in-frame clones and omits some. The table lists 95,000 to 100,000 clones, around 79% of them singletons. The germline gives CDR1 MNHEY, CDR2 SMNVEV (reference sequence). V dropped 3 bases and J dropped 1; count of bases not matched to a gene: 2. This CDR3 region has 14 residues. Sequenced sample: PBMCs. This clonotype was sampled from a woman in her 40s in good health and CMV-seronegative. V gene TRBV27 combines with J gene TRBJ1-1, with TRBD1 matching 7 bases. This chain's CDR3 is CASSFQGGNTEAFF. The CDR3 DNA sequence: TGTGCCAGCAGTTTCCAGGGGGGGAACACTGAAGCTTTCTTT.